This TCR beta chain emerged from a study of blood T cells in healthy people across ages. Whole-study results and caveats: It was not possible, with unsorted PBMCs, to conclusively compare naive and antigen-experienced cells.

Primed by a sample-barcoded 5' primer and a J-beta primer mix, a second PCR proceeded for about 6 to 11 cycles. Each cDNA molecule, via a template-switch adaptor with 12 random nucleotides, was tagged. TCRdb reprocessed the 5' RACE reads with MiXCR, giving one entry per CDR3 protein. The table has fewer than 950,000 distinct CDR3 sequences, 36% seen once; the top ten hold about an eighth. The table lists this clonotype with many counts. Its antigen is not known. Germline V lookup: CDR1 MNHEY, CDR2 SVGEGT. V lost 3 bases, J lost 1 base, and 12 bases lay in between. The CDR3 is made up of 15 amino acids.

Material: blood. The chain recombines TRBV6-2 or TRBV6-3 with TRBJ2-5; a possible D gene is TRBD1 (5 bases). This sequence was found in a man aged 18 to 29 in good health. CDR3 bases: TGTGCCAGCAGTTATAGGACAACACTCCAAGAGACCCAGTACTTC. It translates to CASSYRTTLQETQYF.